The rows below give T cell receptor beta chains drawn from one sample of a study of response to subunit inactivated influenza vaccine. From the RT-PCR reads, TCRdb called clonotypes with MiXCR, one entry per CDR3 protein. This sample carries around 600,000 distinct CDR3 sequences, 11% of them seen once, and the ten largest clones take approximately 10%. These sequences were also reported in another study, on T cells expressing NK-cell markers.

The source was PBMCs from blood, collected on the day of vaccination. The receptor source for this set is a man aged 50 to 59 who received an inactivated influenza vaccine. Each CDR3 is given with its conserved first and last residue. Each record gives: clone size, CDR3 length, D gene, V gene, J gene, CDR3 DNA, CDR3 protein. D genes are given only for firm matches. The size field is filled for only some rows; it gives once, few, many or a size class.

few,15,TRBD1,TRBV6-1,TRBJ2-1,TGTGCCAGCAGCATAAGAGGGACAGGGGGAAATGAGCAGTTCTTC,CASSIRGTGGNEQFF
few,17,TRBD2,TRBV3-1,TRBJ2-3,TGTGCCAGCAGCCAAGATCGAGTAGCGGGGAGCACAGATACGCAGTATTTT,CASSQDRVAGSTDTQYF
few,19,TRBD1,TRBV18,TRBJ1-5,TGTGCCAGCTCACCAGGACCTGGGACAGGGACGTATAGCAATCAGCCCCAGCATTTT,CASSPGPGTGTYSNQPQHF
many,15,TRBD2,TRBV28,TRBJ2-1,TGTGCCAGCAGTTTAGGGCGGGGGGGTTACAATGAGCAGTTCTTC,CASSLGRGGYNEQFF
.,13,.,TRBV7-3,TRBJ2-5,TGTGCCAGCGCGGAGACAAGAAAAGAGACCCAGTACTTC,CASAETRKETQYF
.,14,TRBD1,TRBV9,TRBJ1-5,TGTGCCAGCAGCATGGACAGGGTACGACAGCCCCAGCATTTT,CASSMDRVRQPQHF
many,13,TRBD1,TRBV29-1,TRBJ2-7,TGCAGCGTTGGTCCGGGACAGACCTACGAGCAGTACTTC,CSVGPGQTYEQYF
.,15,TRBD1,TRBV20-1,TRBJ1-2,TGCAGTGCTAGAGACCTCAGGGGGAGCCTTTTCGGCTACACCTTC,CSARDLRGSLFGYTF
.,16,TRBD2,TRBV7-6,TRBJ2-5,TGTGCCAGCAGCTTAGAAACCCCAGCGGGGCAAGAGACCCAGTACTTC,CASSLETPAGQETQYF
few,16,TRBD2,TRBV20-1,TRBJ2-7,TGCAGTGCTAGAAGGCAGGAGCGACTAGCGGGAGGTGAGCAGTACTTC,CSARRQERLAGGEQYF
.,15,.,TRBV7-9,TRBJ2-7,TGTGCCAGCAGCTTAGCGGCAGTATACTCCTACGAGCAGTACTTC,CASSLAAVYSYEQYF
.,15,.,TRBV12-3/TRBV12-4,TRBJ2-5,TGTGCCAGCAGCACCTCCTCGGGGCGACAAGAGACCCAGTACTTC,CASSTSSGRQETQYF
many,11,.,TRBV4-1,TRBJ2-7,TGCGCCAGCAGCCAAGGCCGCGAGCAGTACTTC,CASSQGREQYF
.,14,.,TRBV5-1,TRBJ1-5,TGCGCCAGCAGCTTGGGACAGTCAGATCAGCCCCAGCATTTT,CASSLGQSDQPQHF
few,16,.,TRBV7-8,TRBJ1-3,TGTGCCAGCAGCTTATACGACGGCAACTCTGGAAACACCATATATTTT,CASSLYDGNSGNTIYF
many,16,TRBD1,TRBV11-2,TRBJ2-1,TGTGCCAGCAGCCTCGACAGGGGGCGAATGTACAATGAGCAGTTCTTC,CASSLDRGRMYNEQFF
few,15,TRBD2,TRBV7-2,TRBJ2-1,TGTGCCAGCAGCTTAGCGCCGGGACTAGGCGCTGAGCAGTTCTTC,CASSLAPGLGAEQFF
few,13,TRBD2,TRBV20-1,TRBJ2-7,TGCAGTGCTAACCCGGGGGGGCTCTACGAGCAGTACTTC,CSANPGGLYEQYF
.,11,.,TRBV3-1,TRBJ2-1,TGTGCCAGCAGCCAAGTGGATGAGCAGTTCTTC,CASSQVDEQFF
few,13,.,TRBV6-1,TRBJ2-1,TGTGCCAGCAGTGAGAGGGGGTGGGATGAGCAGTTCTTC,CASSERGWDEQFF
few,14,.,TRBV6-2/TRBV6-3,TRBJ2-1,TGTGCCAGCGACAAGCGAGGTAACTACAATGAGCAGTTCTTC,CASDKRGNYNEQFF
few,16,TRBD2,TRBV7-2,TRBJ2-3,TGTGCCAGCAGCTTTCAGAGCGGGGTGAGCACAGATACGCAGTATTTT,CASSFQSGVSTDTQYF
.,15,TRBD1,TRBV11-2,TRBJ1-2,TGTGCCAGCAGCCGCTCCCGGGACAGAGATTATGGCTACACCTTC,CASSRSRDRDYGYTF
.,14,.,TRBV7-3,TRBJ2-2,TGTGCCAGCAGCTTATCGAGGGATATAGGGGAGCTGTTTTTT,CASSLSRDIGELFF
many,13,.,TRBV18,TRBJ1-5,TGTGCCAGCTCCCAGAATAGCAATCAGCCCCAGCATTTT,CASSQNSNQPQHF
few,14,.,TRBV7-2,TRBJ2-7,TGTGCCAGCAGCTTAGCTGGGCTAGTCTACGAGCAGTACTTC,CASSLAGLVYEQYF
.,16,TRBD2,TRBV7-9,TRBJ2-3,TGTGCCAGCAGCTCCCGGACTAGCGGACCCACAGATACGCAGTATTTT,CASSSRTSGPTDTQYF
.,17,TRBD2,TRBV11-2,TRBJ2-7,TGTGCCAGCAGCTTAGGGGACAGCGGGAGGGCCGACTACGAGCAGTACTTC,CASSLGDSGRADYEQYF
.,16,TRBD2,TRBV2,TRBJ2-3,TGTGCCAGCCCCGGGACTAGCGGGGCTAGCACAGATACGCAGTATTTT,CASPGTSGASTDTQYF
.,11,.,TRBV29-1,TRBJ2-5,TGCAGCGTTCTAGTCGGGGAGACCCAGTACTTC,CSVLVGETQYF
.,16,.,TRBV19,TRBJ2-7,TGTGCCAGTAGACGGTCGGCAGGGACCTACGGGTACGAGCAGTACTTC,CASRRSAGTYGYEQYF
few,15,TRBD1,TRBV9,TRBJ2-1,TGTGCCAGCAGCGTAGGGGGAGTGACAGGGAATGAGCAGTTCTTC,CASSVGGVTGNEQFF
.,16,TRBD2,TRBV11-2,TRBJ2-1,TGTGCCAGCAGCTTAGGGACGTCTAGCGGGATCGATGAGCAGTTCTTC,CASSLGTSSGIDEQFF
few,12,.,TRBV20-1,TRBJ2-3,TGCAGTGCTTGGTGGCAGGACGATACGCAGTATTTT,CSAWWQDDTQYF
many,14,.,TRBV24-1,TRBJ2-1,TGTGCCACTAGGGGGTCGGGGTCCTACAATGAGCAGTTCTTC,CATRGSGSYNEQFF
few,18,.,TRBV20-1,TRBJ2-1,TGCAGTGCTAGAGGTTCAGGGCGTTGGGGTCCCCCTTACAATGAGCAGTTCTTC,CSARGSGRWGPPYNEQFF
.,16,.,TRBV6-1,TRBJ2-3,TGTGCCAGCAGAGTTAGGCTAGCCGAAACCACAGATACGCAGTATTTT,CASRVRLAETTDTQYF
many,16,.,TRBV9,TRBJ2-1,TGTGCCAGCAGCCCCCCTAGGGGTTACTCCTACAATGAGCAGTTCTTC,CASSPPRGYSYNEQFF
few,12,.,TRBV20-1,TRBJ2-1,TGCAGTGCTACTGGAGGGCAGAATGAGCAGTTCTTC,CSATGGQNEQFF
.,17,.,TRBV4-3,TRBJ2-2,TGCGCCAGCAGCCAAGAAGCTGTCGGCCTACAAGCCGGGGAGCTGTTTTTT,CASSQEAVGLQAGELFF
few,18,TRBD2,TRBV4-1,TRBJ2-5,TGCGCCAGCAGCCATCAGAGAGGGGTAGCGGGGGGGCAAGAGACCCAGTACTTC,CASSHQRGVAGGQETQYF
.,16,TRBD1,TRBV12-3/TRBV12-4,TRBJ1-6,TGTGCCAGCAGCATACAGGGGGGAGAAAGGAATTCACCCCTCCACTTT,CASSIQGGERNSPLHF
few,15,.,TRBV14,TRBJ2-3,TGTGCCAGCAGCCCGAGGGACGGATACACAGATACGCAGTATTTT,CASSPRDGYTDTQYF
few,14,.,TRBV20-1,TRBJ2-7,TGCAGTGCTAGAGATCGTAACGGGAACTACGAGCAGTACTTC,CSARDRNGNYEQYF
few,15,.,TRBV12-3/TRBV12-4,TRBJ1-5,TGTGCCAGCAGTTTAGAGAGTCGGCTCAATCAGCCCCAGCATTTT,CASSLESRLNQPQHF
many,15,TRBD1,TRBV6-2/TRBV6-3,TRBJ2-1,TGTGCCAGCAGTGGGGACAGGGGGCTCCACAATGAGCAGTTCTTC,CASSGDRGLHNEQFF
many,17,TRBD2,TRBV7-9,TRBJ2-1,TGTGCCAGCAGCTTAAGAACTAGCGGGGCCTTATACAATGAGCAGTTCTTC,CASSLRTSGALYNEQFF
few,14,TRBD1,TRBV5-1,TRBJ1-1,TGCGCCAGCAGCTCTGCCGGGACAGGGACTGAAGCTTTCTTT,CASSSAGTGTEAFF
many,17,TRBD2,TRBV6-5,TRBJ2-2,TGTGCCAGCAGTTCCGGGGGACTAGCGGGTCACACCGGGGAGCTGTTTTTT,CASSSGGLAGHTGELFF
.,15,.,TRBV2,TRBJ2-5,TGTGCCAGCAGTGAGGGGCGGTGGGGCCAAGAGACCCAGTACTTC,CASSEGRWGQETQYF
.,15,TRBD2,TRBV28,TRBJ2-3,TGTGCCAGCAGGAGGACTAGCGGGAGAGGGGATACGCAGTATTTT,CASRRTSGRGDTQYF